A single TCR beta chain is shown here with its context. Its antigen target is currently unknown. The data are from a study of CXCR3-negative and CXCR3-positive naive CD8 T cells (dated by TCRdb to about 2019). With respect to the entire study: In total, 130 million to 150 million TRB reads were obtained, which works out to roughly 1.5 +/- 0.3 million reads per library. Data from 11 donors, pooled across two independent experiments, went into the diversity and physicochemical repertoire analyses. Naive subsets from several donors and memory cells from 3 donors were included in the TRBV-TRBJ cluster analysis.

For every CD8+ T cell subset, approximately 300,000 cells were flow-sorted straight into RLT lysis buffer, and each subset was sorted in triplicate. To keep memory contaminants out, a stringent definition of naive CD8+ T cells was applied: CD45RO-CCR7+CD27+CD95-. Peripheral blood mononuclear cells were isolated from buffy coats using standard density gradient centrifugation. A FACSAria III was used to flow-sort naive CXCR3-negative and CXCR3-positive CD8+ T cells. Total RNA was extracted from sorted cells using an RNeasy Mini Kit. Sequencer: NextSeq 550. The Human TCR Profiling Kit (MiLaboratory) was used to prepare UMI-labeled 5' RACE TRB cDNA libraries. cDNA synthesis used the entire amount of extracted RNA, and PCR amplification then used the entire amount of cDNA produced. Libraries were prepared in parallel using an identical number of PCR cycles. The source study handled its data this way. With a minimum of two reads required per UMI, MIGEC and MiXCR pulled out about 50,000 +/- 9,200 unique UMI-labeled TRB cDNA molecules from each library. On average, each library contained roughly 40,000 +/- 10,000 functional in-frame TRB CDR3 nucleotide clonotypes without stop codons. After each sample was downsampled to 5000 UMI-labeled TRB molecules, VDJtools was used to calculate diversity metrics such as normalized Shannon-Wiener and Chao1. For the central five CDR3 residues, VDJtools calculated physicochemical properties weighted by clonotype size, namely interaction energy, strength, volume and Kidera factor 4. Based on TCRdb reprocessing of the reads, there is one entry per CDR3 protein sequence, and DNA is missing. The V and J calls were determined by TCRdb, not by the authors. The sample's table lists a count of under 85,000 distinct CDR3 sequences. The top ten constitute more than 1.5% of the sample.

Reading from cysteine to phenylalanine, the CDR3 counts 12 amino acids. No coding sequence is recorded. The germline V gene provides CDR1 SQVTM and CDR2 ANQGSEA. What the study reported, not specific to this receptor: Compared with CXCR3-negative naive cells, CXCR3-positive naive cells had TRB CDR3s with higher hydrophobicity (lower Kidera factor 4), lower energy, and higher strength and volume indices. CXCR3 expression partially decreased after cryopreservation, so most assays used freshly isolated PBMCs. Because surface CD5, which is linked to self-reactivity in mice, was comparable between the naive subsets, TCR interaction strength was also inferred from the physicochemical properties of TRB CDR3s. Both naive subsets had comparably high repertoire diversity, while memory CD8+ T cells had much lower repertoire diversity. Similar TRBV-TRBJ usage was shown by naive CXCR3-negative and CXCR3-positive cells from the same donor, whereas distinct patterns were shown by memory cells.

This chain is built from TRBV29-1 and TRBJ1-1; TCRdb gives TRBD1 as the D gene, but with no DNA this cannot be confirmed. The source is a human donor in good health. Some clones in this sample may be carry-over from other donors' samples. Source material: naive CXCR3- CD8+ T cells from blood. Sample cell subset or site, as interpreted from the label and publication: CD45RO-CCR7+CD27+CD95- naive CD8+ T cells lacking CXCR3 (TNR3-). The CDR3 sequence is CSAQGGDPEAFF.